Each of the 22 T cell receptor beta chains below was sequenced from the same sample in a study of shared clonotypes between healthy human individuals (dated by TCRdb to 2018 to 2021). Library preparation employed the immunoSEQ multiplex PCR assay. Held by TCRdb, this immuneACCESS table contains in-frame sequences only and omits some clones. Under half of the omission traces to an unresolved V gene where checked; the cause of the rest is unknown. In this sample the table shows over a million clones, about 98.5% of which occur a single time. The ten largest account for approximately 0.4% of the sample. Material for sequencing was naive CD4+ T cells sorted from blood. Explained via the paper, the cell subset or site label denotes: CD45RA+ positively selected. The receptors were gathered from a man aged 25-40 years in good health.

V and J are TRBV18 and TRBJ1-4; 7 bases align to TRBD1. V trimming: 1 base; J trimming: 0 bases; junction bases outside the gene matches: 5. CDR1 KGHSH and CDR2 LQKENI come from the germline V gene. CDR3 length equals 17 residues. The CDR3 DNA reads TGTGCCAGCTCACCACTCAGGGGGACAGCAACTAATGAAAAACTGTTTTTT. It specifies CASSPLRGTATNEKLFF.

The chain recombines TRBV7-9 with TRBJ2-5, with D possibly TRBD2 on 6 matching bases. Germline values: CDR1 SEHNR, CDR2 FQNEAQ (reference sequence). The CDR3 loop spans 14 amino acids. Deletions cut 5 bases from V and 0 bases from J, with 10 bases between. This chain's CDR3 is CASSPRLDQETQYF. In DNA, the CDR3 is TGTGCCAGCAGCCCCCGACTAGACCAAGAGACCCAGTACTTC.

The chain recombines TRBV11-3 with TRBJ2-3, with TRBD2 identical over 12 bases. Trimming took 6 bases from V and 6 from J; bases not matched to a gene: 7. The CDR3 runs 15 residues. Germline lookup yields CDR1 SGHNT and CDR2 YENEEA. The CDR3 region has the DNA TGTGCCAGCAGTCGCCTAGCGGGAGGGGTTGATACGCAGTATTTT. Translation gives CASSRLAGGVDTQYF.

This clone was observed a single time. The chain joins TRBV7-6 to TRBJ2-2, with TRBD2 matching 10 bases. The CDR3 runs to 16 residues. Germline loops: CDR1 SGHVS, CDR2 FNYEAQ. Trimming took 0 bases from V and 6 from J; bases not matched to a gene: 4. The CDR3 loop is CASSLAASGSAGELFF. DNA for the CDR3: TGTGCCAGCAGCTTAGCGGCTAGCGGGAGTGCCGGGGAGCTGTTTTTT. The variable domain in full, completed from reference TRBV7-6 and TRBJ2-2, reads GAGVSQSPRYKVTKRGQDVALRCDPISGHVSLYWYRQALGQGPEFLTYFNYEAQQDKSGLPNDRFSAERPEGSISTLTIQRTEQRDSAMYRCASSLAASGSAGELFFGEGSRLTVL.

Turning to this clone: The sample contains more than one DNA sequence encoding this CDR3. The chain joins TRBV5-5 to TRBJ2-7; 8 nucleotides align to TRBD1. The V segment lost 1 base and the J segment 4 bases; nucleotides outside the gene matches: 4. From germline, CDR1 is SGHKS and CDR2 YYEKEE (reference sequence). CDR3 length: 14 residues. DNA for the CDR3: TGTGCCAGCAGCTTGAGGCAGGGGGCTTACGAGCAGTACTTC. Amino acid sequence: CASSLRQGAYEQYF.

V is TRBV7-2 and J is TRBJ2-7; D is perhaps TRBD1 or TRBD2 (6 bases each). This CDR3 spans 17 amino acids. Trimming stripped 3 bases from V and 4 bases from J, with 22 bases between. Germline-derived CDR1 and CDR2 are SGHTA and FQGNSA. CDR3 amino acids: CASSFPLEGGDVYEQYF. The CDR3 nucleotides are TGTGCCAGCAGCTTTCCCCTAGAGGGGGGAGATGTGTACGAGCAGTACTTC. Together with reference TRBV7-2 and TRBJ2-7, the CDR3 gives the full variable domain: GAGVSQSPSNKVTEKGKDVELRCDPISGHTALYWYRQSLGQGLEFLIYFQGNSAPDKSGLPSDRFSAERTGGSVSTLTIQRTQQEDSAVYLCASSFPLEGGDVYEQYFGPGTRLTVT.

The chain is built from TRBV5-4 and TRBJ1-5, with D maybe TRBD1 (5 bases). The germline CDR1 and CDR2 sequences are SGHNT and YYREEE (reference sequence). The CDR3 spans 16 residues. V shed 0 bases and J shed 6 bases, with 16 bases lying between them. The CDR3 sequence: CASSLGGRGPGQPQHF. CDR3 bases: TGTGCCAGCAGCTTGGGGGGACGAGGCCCGGGTCAGCCCCAGCATTTT.

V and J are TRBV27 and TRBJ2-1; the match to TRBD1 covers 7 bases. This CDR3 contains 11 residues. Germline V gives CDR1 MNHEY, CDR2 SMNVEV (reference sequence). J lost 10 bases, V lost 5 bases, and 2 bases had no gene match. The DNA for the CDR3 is TGTGCCAGCAGTAAGGGGGCCGAGCAGTTCTTC. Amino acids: CASSKGAEQFF.

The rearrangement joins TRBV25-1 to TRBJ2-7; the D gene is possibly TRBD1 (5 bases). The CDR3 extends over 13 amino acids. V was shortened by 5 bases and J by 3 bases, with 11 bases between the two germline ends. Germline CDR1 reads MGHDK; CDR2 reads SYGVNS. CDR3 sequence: CASSRPGNYEQYF. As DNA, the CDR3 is TGTGCCAGCAGTCGTCCAGGGAACTACGAGCAGTACTTC.

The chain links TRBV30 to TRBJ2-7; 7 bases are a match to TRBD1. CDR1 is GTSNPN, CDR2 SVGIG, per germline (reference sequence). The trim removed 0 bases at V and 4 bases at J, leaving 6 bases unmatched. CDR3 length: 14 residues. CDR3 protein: CAWSVTDRVYEQYF. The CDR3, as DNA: TGTGCCTGGAGTGTAACTGACAGGGTGTACGAGCAGTACTTC.

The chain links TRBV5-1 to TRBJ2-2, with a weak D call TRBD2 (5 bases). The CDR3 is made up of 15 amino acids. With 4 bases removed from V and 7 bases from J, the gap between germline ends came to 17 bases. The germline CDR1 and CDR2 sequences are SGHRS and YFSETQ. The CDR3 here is CASSPGLHGGGELFF. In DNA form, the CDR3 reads TGCGCCAGCAGCCCCGGACTGCACGGTGGCGGGGAGCTGTTTTTT. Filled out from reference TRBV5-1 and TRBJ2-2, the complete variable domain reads KAGVTQTPRYLIKTRGQQVTLSCSPISGHRSVSWYQQTPGQGLQFLFEYFSETQRNKGNFPGRFSGRQFSNSRSEMNVSTLELGDSALYLCASSPGLHGGGELFFGEGSRLTVL.

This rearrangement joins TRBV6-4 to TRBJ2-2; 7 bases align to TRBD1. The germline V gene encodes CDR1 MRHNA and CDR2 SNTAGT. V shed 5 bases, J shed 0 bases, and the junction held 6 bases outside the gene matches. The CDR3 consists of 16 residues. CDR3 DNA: TGTGCCAGCAGTAAGGAGACAGGGTCGAACACCGGGGAGCTGTTTTTT. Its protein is CASSKETGSNTGELFF.

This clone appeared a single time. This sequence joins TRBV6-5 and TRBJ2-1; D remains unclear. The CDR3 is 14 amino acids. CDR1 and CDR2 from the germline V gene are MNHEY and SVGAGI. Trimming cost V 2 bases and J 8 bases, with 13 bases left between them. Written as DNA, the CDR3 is TGTGCCAGCAGTTACCCCGATCGCGCAGATGAGCAGTTCTTC. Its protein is CASSYPDRADEQFF.

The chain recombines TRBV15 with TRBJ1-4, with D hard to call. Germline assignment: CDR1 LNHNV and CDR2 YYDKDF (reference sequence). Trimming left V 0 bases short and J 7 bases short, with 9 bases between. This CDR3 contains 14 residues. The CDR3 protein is CATSRDRVREKLFF. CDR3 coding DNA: TGTGCCACCAGCAGAGATAGGGTCCGTGAAAAACTGTTTTTT.

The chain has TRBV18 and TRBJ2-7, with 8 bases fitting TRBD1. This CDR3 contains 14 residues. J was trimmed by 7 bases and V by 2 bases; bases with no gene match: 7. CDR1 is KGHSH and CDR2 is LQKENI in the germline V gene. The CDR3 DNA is TGTGCCAGCTCACCAGTGGACAGGGCACAGGAGCAGTACTTC. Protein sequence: CASSPVDRAQEQYF.

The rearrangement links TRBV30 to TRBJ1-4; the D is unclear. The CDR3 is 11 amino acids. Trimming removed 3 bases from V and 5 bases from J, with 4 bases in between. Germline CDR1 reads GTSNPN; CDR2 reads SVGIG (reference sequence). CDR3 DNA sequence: TGTGCCTGGAGGAGCAATGAAAAACTGTTTTTT. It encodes CAWRSNEKLFF.

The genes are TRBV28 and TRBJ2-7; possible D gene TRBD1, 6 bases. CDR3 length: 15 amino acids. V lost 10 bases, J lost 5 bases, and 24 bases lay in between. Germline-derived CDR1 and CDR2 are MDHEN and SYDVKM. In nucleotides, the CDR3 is TGTGCCACCGAGACCTCAGGGGTGATTTCCCACGAGCAGTACTTC. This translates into CATETSGVISHEQYF.

In DNA form, the CDR3 reads TGTGCCATCAGCCCCGGGACAGGGACGTCCGATGAGCAGTTCTTC. As protein: CAISPGTGTSDEQFF. The rearrangement uses TRBV10-3 and TRBJ2-1; 9 positions match TRBD1. V lost 6 bases to trimming and J lost 8 bases; unmatched junction nucleotides: 11. Germline CDR1 and CDR2: ENHRY and SYGVKD. CDR3 length: 15 amino acids.

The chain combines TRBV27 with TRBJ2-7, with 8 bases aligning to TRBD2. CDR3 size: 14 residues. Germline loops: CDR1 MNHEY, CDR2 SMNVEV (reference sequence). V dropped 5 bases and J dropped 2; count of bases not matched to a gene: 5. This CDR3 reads CASSALGLAYEQYF. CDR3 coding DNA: TGTGCCAGCAGTGCATTGGGACTAGCCTACGAGCAGTACTTC.

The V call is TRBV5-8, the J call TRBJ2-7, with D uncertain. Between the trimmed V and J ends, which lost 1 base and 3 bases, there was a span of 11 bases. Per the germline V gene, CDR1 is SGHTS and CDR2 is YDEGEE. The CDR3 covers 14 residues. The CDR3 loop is CASSLFPVFYEQYF. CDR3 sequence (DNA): TGTGCCAGCAGCTTGTTCCCAGTATTCTACGAGCAGTACTTC. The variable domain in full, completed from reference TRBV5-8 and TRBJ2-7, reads EAGVTQSPTHLIKTRGQQATLRCSPISGHTSVYWYQQALGLGLQFLLWYDEGEERNRGNFPPRFSGRQFPNYSSELNVNALELEDSALYLCASSLFPVFYEQYFGPGTRLTVT.

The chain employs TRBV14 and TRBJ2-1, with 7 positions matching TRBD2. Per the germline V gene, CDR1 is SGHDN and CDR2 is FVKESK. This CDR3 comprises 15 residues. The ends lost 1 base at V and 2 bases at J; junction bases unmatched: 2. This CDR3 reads CASSQVGRAYNEQFF. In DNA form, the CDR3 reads TGTGCCAGCAGCCAAGTGGGGAGGGCCTACAATGAGCAGTTCTTC. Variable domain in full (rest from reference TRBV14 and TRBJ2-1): EAGVTQFPSHSVIEKGQTVTLRCDPISGHDNLYWYRRVMGKEIKFLLHFVKESKQDESGMPNNRFLAERTGGTYSTLKVQPAELEDSGVYFCASSQVGRAYNEQFFGPGTRLTVL.

This CDR3 reads CASSQRDGTDTQYF. The CDR3, as DNA: TGCGCCAGCAGCCAACGGGACGGAACAGATACGCAGTATTTT. V and J are TRBV4-3 and TRBJ2-3; D possibly uses TRBD1 or TRBD2 (5 bases each). Germline V lookup: CDR1 LGHNA, CDR2 YSLEER. The CDR3 runs 14 residues. V lost 2 bases and J 3 bases, leaving 9 bases between the germline ends.